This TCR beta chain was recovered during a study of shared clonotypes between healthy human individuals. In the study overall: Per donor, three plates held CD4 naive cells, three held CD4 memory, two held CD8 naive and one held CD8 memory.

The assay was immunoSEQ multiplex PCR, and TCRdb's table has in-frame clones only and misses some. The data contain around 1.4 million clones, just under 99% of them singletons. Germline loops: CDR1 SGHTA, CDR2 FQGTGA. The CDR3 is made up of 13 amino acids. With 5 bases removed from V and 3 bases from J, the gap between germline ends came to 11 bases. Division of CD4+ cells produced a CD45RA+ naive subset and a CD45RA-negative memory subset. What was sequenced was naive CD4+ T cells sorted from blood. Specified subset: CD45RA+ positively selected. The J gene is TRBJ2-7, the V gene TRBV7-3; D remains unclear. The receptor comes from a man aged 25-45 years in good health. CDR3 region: CASSLLDGYEQYF. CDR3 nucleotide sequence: TGTGCCAGCAGCCTATTGGACGGCTACGAGCAGTACTTC. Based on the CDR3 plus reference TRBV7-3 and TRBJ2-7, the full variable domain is GAGVSQTPSNKVTEKGKYVELRCDPISGHTALYWYRQSLGQGPEFLIYFQGTGAADDSGLPNDRFFAVRPEGSVSTLKIQRTERGDSAVYLCASSLLDGYEQYFGPGTRLTVT.